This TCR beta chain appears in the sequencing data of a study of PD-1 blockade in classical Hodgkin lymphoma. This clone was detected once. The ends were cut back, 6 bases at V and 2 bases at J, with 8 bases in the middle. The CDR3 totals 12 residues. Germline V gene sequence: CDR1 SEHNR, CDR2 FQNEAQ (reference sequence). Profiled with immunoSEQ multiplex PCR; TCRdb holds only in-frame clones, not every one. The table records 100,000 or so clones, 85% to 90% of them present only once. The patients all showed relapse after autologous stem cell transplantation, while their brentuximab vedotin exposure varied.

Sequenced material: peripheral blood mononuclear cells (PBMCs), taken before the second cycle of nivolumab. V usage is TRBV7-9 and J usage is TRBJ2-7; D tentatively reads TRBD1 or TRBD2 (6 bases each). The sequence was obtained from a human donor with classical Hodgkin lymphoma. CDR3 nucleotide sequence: TGTGCCAGCAGGGGGGGCCCCTACGAGCAGTACTTC. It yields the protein CASRGGPYEQYF.